This TCR beta chain was identified during a study of technical replicates of blood from a few donors. This table comes from immunoSEQ multiplex PCR, and its TCRdb copy is limited to in-frame clones, with some not included. The data hold some 56,000 clones, with over 90% observed a single time. This TCR was sampled from a human donor in good health. Some clones in this sample may be carry-over from other donors' samples. Sequencing was carried out using PBMCs.

CDR3 in DNA: TGTGCCAGCAGCCCACGGGGGGCTGGTTATCAGCCCCAGCATTTT. Encoded protein: CASSPRGAGYQPQHF. V gene TRBV28 combines with J gene TRBJ1-5; possibly TRBD1 for D (6 bases). This CDR3 spans 15 amino acids. CDR1 MDHEN and CDR2 SYDVKM come from the germline V gene. V lost 6 bases and J 5 bases, leaving 17 bases between the germline ends.